This T cell receptor (beta chain) was profiled in a study of cytomegalovirus exposure and HLA in healthy donors. PCR amplification relied on 60 Vbeta primers (plus 13 Jbeta primers). The assay was immunoSEQ multiplex PCR, and TCRdb's table has in-frame clones only and misses some. The sample carries 100,000 to 150,000 clones, roughly four fifths recorded once. Only a few counts were recorded for this clone. The antigen remains undetermined. Trimming removed 5 bases at V and 2 bases at J, with 4 bases between. Germline V CDR1 and CDR2: SGHVS, FNYEAQ. This CDR3 is 12 amino acids long. Study-wide results and limits: In a later analysis, across HLA loci, associated TCR counts were highest for DRB1, lowest for HLA-C. Analyses of presence and absence presupposed an approximately uniform sequencing depth across donors. A highly shared variant cluster was judged a likely technical artifact. Accurate HLA-A and HLA-B prediction from TCR beta sequences was reported for most subjects.

The V gene is TRBV7-6, the J gene TRBJ1-5; D is undetermined. The specimen sequenced was PBMCs. The receptor was isolated from a man aged 45 to 65 in good health and CMV-seropositive. Here the CDR3 reads CASSRGNQPQHF. For the CDR3, the DNA is TGTGCCAGCAGCCGTGGCAATCAGCCCCAGCATTTT.